The next 10 T cell receptor beta chains were all read from a single sample in a study of blood T cell repertoires in COVID-19. Some clones are missing from TCRdb's copy, which holds only in-frame ones; the method was immunoSEQ multiplex PCR. The data contain about 270,000 clones, approximately 90% of them singletons. The source material was PBMCs or T cells enriched from blood (not recorded which). These TCRs come from a man aged 40-55 years who had been exposed to COVID-19.

This clone was seen a single time. This chain links TRBV28 with TRBJ2-5; 12 bases map to TRBD1. This CDR3 is built from 14 residues. CDR1 is MDHEN and CDR2 is SYDVKM in the germline V gene. J lost 5 bases, V lost 6 bases, and 4 bases had no gene match. CDR3 residues: CASSGTGGRETQYF. Here the CDR3 DNA reads TGTGCCAGCAGCGGGACAGGGGGCAGGGAGACCCAGTACTTC.

The chain employs TRBV6-6 and TRBJ2-5; 9 nucleotides line up with TRBD1. The CDR3 has 21 amino acids. The germline V gene encodes CDR1 MNHNY and CDR2 SVGAGI (reference sequence). Germline trimming cut 5 bases from V and 3 bases from J; bases unmatched to any gene: 25. DNA of the CDR3: TGTGCCAGCAGTCGTTTCAGTTCCGGGACAGGGATTCGGATCCAGAAAGAGACCCAGTACTTC. Residues: CASSRFSSGTGIRIQKETQYF.

The V and J genes are TRBV7-3 and TRBJ1-1; no clear D. Germline V gene lookup returns CDR1 SGHTA and CDR2 FQGTGA. CDR3 size: 14 residues. Trimming shortened V by 4 bases and J by 1 base, and 10 bases separated the two germline ends. DNA of the CDR3: TGTGCCAGCAGCTCGGCGGAGCCGAACACTGAAGCTTTCTTT. As protein: CASSSAEPNTEAFF.

The chain links TRBV7-9 to TRBJ1-1; no clear D gene. The V end was cut by 2 bases, the J end by 4 bases, with 14 bases between. This CDR3 contains 15 residues. Germline values: CDR1 SEHNR, CDR2 FQNEAQ (reference sequence). The CDR3 sequence is CASSLSPVSGTEAFF. CDR3 coding DNA: TGTGCCAGCAGCTTAAGTCCGGTCAGCGGCACTGAAGCTTTCTTT.

CDR3 protein: CAWSGFRGYNEQFF. For the CDR3, the DNA is TGTGCCTGGAGTGGTTTTCGGGGATACAATGAGCAGTTCTTC. The chain carries TRBV30 and TRBJ2-1; possible D gene TRBD2, 5 bases. The CDR3 runs 14 residues. Germline values: CDR1 GTSNPN, CDR2 SVGIG (reference sequence). Trimming left V 1 base short and J 4 bases short, with 11 bases between.

This clone was seen a single time. The chain recombines TRBV6-5 with TRBJ1-3; 7 bases fit TRBD1. This CDR3 region has 15 residues. The V and J ends lost 5 bases and 0 bases, in that order; junction bases with no gene match: 4. Germline CDR1 MNHEY, CDR2 SVGAGI. The CDR3, as DNA: TGTGCCAGCAGTAGGGGACAGCTCTCTGGAAACACCATATATTTT. It yields the protein CASSRGQLSGNTIYF.

This sequence joins TRBV28 and TRBJ2-3, with D possibly matching TRBD1 (7 bases). Trimming removed 3 bases at V and 5 bases at J, with 15 bases between. CDR1 is MDHEN and CDR2 is SYDVKM in the germline V gene. The CDR3 spans 15 residues. CDR3 protein: CASSFPPQGGDTQYF. The DNA for the CDR3 is TGTGCCAGCAGTTTCCCACCCCAGGGGGGAGATACGCAGTATTTT.

The rearrangement uses TRBV19 and TRBJ1-1, with a possible D match to TRBD1 (5 bases). V lost 5 bases, J lost 4 bases, and 11 bases lay in between. The CDR3 runs to 13 residues. Germline V lookup: CDR1 LNHDA, CDR2 SQIVND (reference sequence). CDR3 nucleotide sequence: TGTGCCAGTAGTCCCCAGGGATTCACTGAAGCTTTCTTT. Residues: CASSPQGFTEAFF.

V usage is TRBV28 and J usage is TRBJ2-7, with 8 bases that match TRBD2. V lost 0 bases, J lost 0 bases, and 1 base stayed unmatched. The CDR3 has 15 residues. CDR1 and CDR2 (germline): MDHEN, SYDVKM. The CDR3 spells CASSLWGTSSYEQYF. CDR3 DNA sequence: TGTGCCAGCAGTTTATGGGGGACTAGCTCCTACGAGCAGTACTTC.

CDR3 in DNA: TGCGCCAGCAGCCAAGTACCAGGACAGGGGTTGGATACGCAGTATTTT. Residues: CASSQVPGQGLDTQYF. This sequence joins TRBV4-1 and TRBJ2-3; TRBD1 matches 9 bases. The CDR3 is made up of 16 amino acids. CDR1 MGHRA and CDR2 YSYEKL come from the germline V gene. V shed 1 base, J shed 6 bases, and the junction held 8 bases outside the gene matches.